The next 29 T cell receptor beta chains were all read from a single sample in a study of T cell responses to AZD1222 COVID-19 vaccine. Sequencing used immunoSEQ multiplex PCR; TCRdb keeps in-frame clones, though not all of them. The data show 110,000 to 150,000 clones, 90% to 95% seen once. Sequencing used peripheral blood, obtained on day 0 of AZD1222 vaccination. These receptors were obtained from an adult in good health.

The chain combines TRBV7-2 with TRBJ1-3; tentative D call: TRBD1 (5 bases). V lost 2 bases to trimming and J lost 14 bases, with 16 bases between them. The length of the CDR3 is 13 residues. From germline, CDR1 is SGHTA and CDR2 FQGNSA. Here the CDR3 DNA reads TGTGCCAGCAGCTTATCGGGGGAAGGGTTGGTATATTTT. As protein: CASSLSGEGLVYF.

The gene calls are TRBV10-1 and TRBJ1-2, with 7 bases aligning to TRBD1. J was trimmed by 7 bases and V by 3 bases; bases with no gene match: 2. The germline V gene has CDR1 WNHNN and CDR2 SYGVQD (reference sequence). The CDR3 is 12 amino acids. The CDR3 DNA reads as TGCGCCAGCAGTGACAGGGGGATTGGCTACACCTTC. As protein: CASSDRGIGYTF.

The chain employs TRBV19 and TRBJ1-5; a possible D gene is TRBD1 (5 bases). The germline V gene has CDR1 LNHDA and CDR2 SQIVND (reference sequence). V lost 4 bases and J 7 bases, leaving 17 bases between the germline ends. The CDR3 is 15 amino acids. CDR3 protein: CASSTSDGTGQPQHF. The CDR3 DNA follows: TGTGCCAGTAGTACATCGGACGGGACTGGGCAGCCCCAGCATTTT.

The chain uses TRBV10-3 and TRBJ2-7; tentatively, D is TRBD1 (5 bases). The CDR3 runs to 14 residues. Germline V gene sequence: CDR1 ENHRY, CDR2 SYGVKD. The V and J ends lost 4 bases and 3 bases respectively, with 13 bases between them. This CDR3 reads CAISARGLDYEQYF. The DNA for the CDR3 is TGTGCCATCAGTGCAAGGGGATTAGACTACGAGCAGTACTTC.

The rearrangement uses TRBV24-1 and TRBJ2-1; possibly TRBD2 for D (6 bases). The V end was cut by 5 bases, the J end by 3 bases, with 10 bases between. This CDR3 is built from 14 residues. Per the germline V gene, CDR1 is KGHDR and CDR2 is SFDVKD. The CDR3 DNA reads as TGTGCCACCAGTGTGGACGGGAGCTACAATGAGCAGTTCTTC. This codes for CATSVDGSYNEQFF.

The chain couples TRBV9 to TRBJ2-2; TRBD1 might be the D (6 bases). CDR1 is SGDLS, CDR2 YYNGEE, per germline. Trimming left V 4 bases short and J 6 bases short, with 16 bases between. The CDR3 sequence is 15 residues long. CDR3 sequence (DNA): TGTGCCAGCAGCCTCACAGGGTTGTTGGCCGGGGAGCTGTTTTTT. Amino acid sequence: CASSLTGLLAGELFF.

The chain links TRBV7-9 to TRBJ2-1; 10 bases fit TRBD2. CDR1 SEHNR and CDR2 FQNEAQ come from the germline V gene (reference sequence). CDR3 length: 17 amino acids. Losses at the gene ends were 8 bases for V and 2 bases for J; bases not matched to a gene: 12. The CDR3 sequence: CASPSGLALKPYNEQFF. The CDR3 nucleotides read TGTGCCAGCCCTTCGGGACTAGCGCTAAAACCCTACAATGAGCAGTTCTTC. Full variable domain (missing parts from reference TRBV7-9 and TRBJ2-1): DTGVSQNPRHKITKRGQNVTFRCDPISEHNRLYWYRQTLGQGPEFLTYFQNEAQLEKSRLLSDRFSAERPKGSFSTLEIQRTEQGDSAMYLCASPSGLALKPYNEQFFGPGTRLTVL.

This chain uses TRBV7-9 with TRBJ1-2, with D perhaps TRBD1 (6 bases). V shed 0 bases and J shed 8 bases, with 16 bases lying between them. CDR1 is SEHNR, CDR2 FQNEAQ, per germline (reference sequence). The CDR3 spans 15 residues. The CDR3 loop reads CASSLATPGAAGYTF. In nucleotides, the CDR3 is TGTGCCAGCAGCTTAGCTACTCCGGGGGCGGCGGGCTACACCTTC.

This sequence joins TRBV28 and TRBJ1-6; TRBD1 aligns across 7 bases. The CDR3 has 13 residues. The V gene end was trimmed by 4 bases and the J gene end by 14 bases; junction bases not matched to a gene: 8. Germline-derived CDR1 and CDR2 are MDHEN and SYDVKM. CDR3 amino acids: CASSSPDRWALHF. The CDR3 DNA is TGTGCCAGCAGTTCTCCGGACAGGTGGGCCCTCCACTTT.

The chain carries TRBV9 and TRBJ2-7; 10 nucleotides line up with TRBD1. The CDR3 is made up of 13 amino acids. V lost 3 bases, J lost 4 bases, and 1 base stayed unmatched. Germline assignment: CDR1 SGDLS and CDR2 YYNGEE. The chain's CDR3 is CASSADRGYEQYF. The CDR3 DNA reads as TGTGCCAGCAGCGCGGACAGGGGGTACGAGCAGTACTTC.

V usage is TRBV27 and J usage is TRBJ1-3, with D tentatively TRBD1 (5 bases). The V and J ends lost 4 bases and 4 bases respectively, with 11 bases between them. CDR3 length equals 14 residues. The V gene's germline CDR1 is MNHEY and CDR2 SMNVEV (reference sequence). CDR3 in amino acids: CASSSAGLGNTIYF. CDR3 DNA: TGTGCCAGCAGTTCCGCGGGACTGGGAAACACCATATATTTT.

This chain joins TRBV27 and TRBJ2-1; D is ambiguous. The germline V gene encodes CDR1 MNHEY and CDR2 SMNVEV (reference sequence). Trimming took off 3 bases at V and 4 bases at J, with 13 bases between the two ends. This CDR3 is 15 amino acids long. CDR3 in amino acids: CASSFEAVTYNEQFF. DNA of the CDR3: TGTGCCAGCAGTTTTGAGGCGGTAACTTACAATGAGCAGTTCTTC.

The chain uses TRBV16 and TRBJ1-1, with a possible D match to TRBD1 (5 bases). The CDR3 contains 14 residues. Germline CDR1 KGHSY, CDR2 FQNENV. The germline V and J ends were trimmed by 4 bases and 7 bases, with 16 bases remaining between them. The CDR3 reads CASSPNIGGIEAFF. CDR3 sequence (DNA): TGTGCCAGCAGCCCAAACATCGGGGGAATTGAAGCTTTCTTT.

The rearrangement links TRBV2 to TRBJ2-1; possibly TRBD2 for D (7 bases). Germline CDR1 SNHLY, CDR2 FYNNEI. Trimming removed 2 bases at V and 2 bases at J, with 10 bases between. The CDR3 covers 15 residues. The CDR3 is CASSETGGPYNEQFF. The CDR3 nucleotides are TGTGCCAGCAGTGAAACCGGGGGGCCCTACAATGAGCAGTTCTTC.

This chain links TRBV7-8 with TRBJ2-4, with D unresolved. V lost 2 bases and J 1 base, leaving 6 bases between the germline ends. The germline gives CDR1 SGHVS, CDR2 FQNEAQ. The CDR3 extends over 14 amino acids. The CDR3 coding sequence is TGTGCCAGCAGCTTAATTGATGCCAAAAACATTCAGTACTTC. This codes for CASSLIDAKNIQYF.

The CDR3 bases are TGTGCCAGCAGTGGGAATGAAAAACTGTTTTTT. Translating it yields CASSGNEKLFF. This rearrangement joins TRBV6-6 to TRBJ1-4, with D hard to call. V was shortened by 5 bases and J by 5 bases, with 3 bases between the two germline ends. The CDR3 totals 11 residues. Germline V gene sequence: CDR1 MNHNY, CDR2 SVGAGI (reference sequence).

The CDR3 region has the DNA TGTGCCAGCAGTTACTCGAAAGGCTGGGACTCTGAGCAGTTCTTC. It specifies CASSYSKGWDSEQFF. The chain joins TRBV6-6 to TRBJ2-1, with a possible D match to TRBD2 (6 bases). CDR3 length: 15 amino acids. V lost 0 bases and J lost 9, with 15 bases in between. The germline gives CDR1 MNHNY, CDR2 SVGAGI (reference sequence).

In DNA form, the CDR3 reads TGTGCCAGCAGTGGGAGGGGTGACCAAAGGGAAAAACTGTTTTTT. Translating it yields CASSGRGDQREKLFF. The chain joins TRBV27 to TRBJ1-4; D possibly corresponds to TRBD1 (5 bases). Trimming took off 5 bases at V and 8 bases at J, with 18 bases between the two ends. This CDR3 is built from 15 residues. Germline V lookup: CDR1 MNHEY, CDR2 SMNVEV (reference sequence). Full variable domain (remainder filled in from reference TRBV27 and TRBJ1-4): EAQVTQNPRYLITVTGKKLTVTCSQNMNHEYMSWYRQDPGLGLRQIYYSMNVEVTDKGDVPEGYKVSRKEKRNFPLILESPSPNQTSLYFCASSGRGDQREKLFFGSGTQLSVL.

The chain joins TRBV2 to TRBJ2-7; D is unclear. The CDR3 has 16 residues. Germline V gene sequence: CDR1 SNHLY, CDR2 FYNNEI. V lost 8 bases, J lost 2 bases, and 22 bases lay in between. In DNA, the CDR3 is TGTGCCAGCTTACCGTCGAGTGGCTGGGCCACCTACGAGCAGTACTTC. Protein sequence: CASLPSSGWATYEQYF.

The chain joins TRBV9 to TRBJ1-4; TRBD1 matches 8 bases. Germline CDR1 SGDLS, CDR2 YYNGEE. The J segment lost 5 bases and the V segment lost 4 bases, leaving 7 bases of the junction unmatched. The CDR3 has 15 residues. The CDR3 spells CASSSNRGYNEKLFF. DNA of the CDR3: TGTGCCAGCAGCTCCAACAGGGGGTACAATGAAAAACTGTTTTTT.

This clone was found once. The V call is TRBV5-1, the J call TRBJ2-5; D is undetermined. The CDR3 is 14 amino acids. Trimming stripped 6 bases from V and 2 bases from J, with 14 bases between. The germline CDR1 and CDR2 sequences are SGHRS and YFSETQ. CDR3 DNA sequence: TGCGCCAGCAAAATAGCCCTGGTTCAAGAGACCCAGTACTTC. Its translation is CASKIALVQETQYF.

This clone was observed a single time. V is TRBV27 and J is TRBJ2-3; D call uncertain. Trimming took off 4 bases at V and 0 bases at J, with 14 bases between the two ends. Germline V lookup: CDR1 MNHEY, CDR2 SMNVEV (reference sequence). The CDR3 runs to 16 residues. The CDR3, as DNA: TGTGCCAGCAGTTACCGCCGGCAGCCGAGCACAGATACGCAGTATTTT. This sequence encodes CASSYRRQPSTDTQYF.

This clone was picked up one time. This rearrangement joins TRBV20-1 to TRBJ1-5, with D possibly being TRBD1 (5 bases). Germline V gene sequence: CDR1 DFQATT, CDR2 SNEGSKA (reference sequence). The CDR3 extends over 15 amino acids. V lost 3 bases to trimming and J lost 0 bases, with 12 bases between them. CDR3 residues: CSASFGTDSNQPQHF. The CDR3 DNA is TGCAGTGCTAGTTTTGGGACGGATAGCAATCAGCCCCAGCATTTT.

This clone was recorded once. The chain employs TRBV27 and TRBJ2-7; D possibly corresponds to TRBD1 (6 bases). Germline V gene data show CDR1 as MNHEY and CDR2 as SMNVEV (reference sequence). V was shortened by 3 bases and J by 3 bases, with 12 bases between the two germline ends. The CDR3 has 14 amino acids. The CDR3 loop reads CASSFSDRVYEQYF. The CDR3 DNA is TGTGCCAGCAGTTTTTCGGACAGAGTCTACGAGCAGTACTTC.

CDR3 DNA: TGCGCCAGCAGCCAGCCTAGCGGGAATTCCTACAATGAGCAGTTCTTC. Translating gives CASSQPSGNSYNEQFF. V and J are TRBV4-1 and TRBJ2-1; 9 nucleotides align to TRBD2. V lost 3 bases, J lost 1 base, and 4 bases stayed unmatched. Per the germline V gene, CDR1 is MGHRA and CDR2 is YSYEKL. This CDR3 spans 16 amino acids.

The chain links TRBV7-9 to TRBJ2-7; D is possibly TRBD1 (7 bases). Germline assignment: CDR1 SEHNR and CDR2 FQNEAQ (reference sequence). V lost 5 bases and J lost 6, with 11 bases in between. This CDR3 spans 12 amino acids. The CDR3 loop is CASSTQGGEQYF. DNA of the CDR3: TGTGCCAGCAGCACCCAGGGGGGCGAGCAGTACTTC.

The chain links TRBV14 to TRBJ2-7; D possibly corresponds to TRBD1 (5 bases). Looked up from germline, CDR1 is SGHDN and CDR2 is FVKESK. The CDR3 has 14 amino acids. The V gene lost 1 base and the J gene lost 6 bases, with 13 bases spanning the gap. In nucleotides, the CDR3 is TGTGCCAGCAGCCAAGTTCTAGGGGCGACCGAGCAGTACTTC. Translating gives CASSQVLGATEQYF.

The chain couples TRBV4-1 to TRBJ2-7; 11 bases agree with TRBD2. V lost 1 base and J lost 2; bases outside the gene matches: 4. Germline V gene sequence: CDR1 MGHRA, CDR2 YSYEKL. CDR3 size: 16 residues. The CDR3 here is CASSQGGGLAAYEQYF. The CDR3 coding sequence is TGCGCCAGCAGCCAAGGAGGGGGACTAGCGGCCTACGAGCAGTACTTC.

V and J are TRBV29-1 and TRBJ1-2; D is perhaps TRBD1 (6 bases). Germline V lookup: CDR1 SQVTM, CDR2 ANQGSEA. CDR3 size: 11 residues. V lost 7 bases and J lost 8, with 14 bases in between. The CDR3 DNA reads as TGCAGCGCAAGGGGGAGAGGGGGCTACACCTTC. It encodes CSARGRGGYTF. The full variable domain, its missing parts supplied by reference TRBV29-1 and TRBJ1-2, is SAVISQKPSRDICQRGTSLTIQCQVDSQVTMMFWYRQQPGQSLTLIATANQGSEATYESGFVIDKFPISRPNLTFSTLTVSNMSPEDSSIYLCSARGRGGYTFGSGTRLTVV.